The T cell receptor beta chain described here comes from a study of monozygotic twins with inflammatory bowel disease. Notes on the study in general: For IBD, no single strong associated signal or clonotype was supported.

A word on this clonotype: As yet, its antigen is unknown.

Germline assignment: CDR1 SGHRS and CDR2 YFSETQ. There are 15 residues in the CDR3. Whole blood served as the source of total RNA, and no T cell sorting took place. TCRdb processed the 5' RACE reads again and assigns one entry to each CDR3 protein, with no DNA. The repertoire table contains about 43,000 distinct CDR3 sequences. Material: blood. The V call is TRBV5-1, the J call TRBJ2-2; the TCRdb call, TRBD2, lacks DNA for checking. The receptor's source is a human donor with ulcerative colitis or Crohn's disease, or a healthy co-twin of an affected twin (not recorded which). CDR3 region: CASSLSSGDTGELFF.